These 32 T cell receptor beta chains originate from one sample sequenced in a study of cytomegalovirus exposure and HLA in healthy donors. The PCR was carried out with 60 Vbeta primers and 13 Jbeta primers. Some clones are missing from TCRdb's copy, which holds only in-frame ones; the method was immunoSEQ multiplex PCR. The repertoire holds over 120,000 clones, with around 86% as singletons. The sample taken for sequencing was PBMCs. These receptors all come from a woman in her 30s in good health and CMV-seronegative.

The DNA for the CDR3 is TGTGCCAGCAGTGCAAACCGGGACAGACAATGGGCAGATACGCAGTATTTT. Protein: CASSANRDRQWADTQYF. The J gene is TRBJ2-3, the V gene TRBV9; TRBD1 matches 7 bases. Unmatched junction bases numbered 16, after V lost 5 bases and J lost 4 bases. Germline CDR1 reads SGDLS; CDR2 reads YYNGEE. CDR3 size: 17 residues.

The chain recombines TRBV9 with TRBJ2-3; tentatively, D is TRBD2 (5 bases). The CDR3 has 13 residues. V lost 3 bases and J 0 bases, leaving 5 bases between the germline ends. Germline V CDR1 and CDR2: SGDLS, YYNGEE. As DNA, the CDR3 is TGTGCCAGCAGCGCGGGGAGCACAGATACGCAGTATTTT. Its protein product is CASSAGSTDTQYF. Looking up the rest from reference TRBV9 and TRBJ2-3 gives the full variable domain: DSGVTQTPKHLITATGQRVTLRCSPRSGDLSVYWYQQSLDQGLQFLIQYYNGEERAKGNILERFSAQQFPDLHSELNLSSLELGDSALYFCASSAGSTDTQYFGPGTRLTVL.

The chain combines TRBV4-1 with TRBJ2-3, with 8 bases that match TRBD2. CDR3 length: 17 residues. Unmatched junction bases numbered 5, after V lost 0 bases and J lost 0 bases. Germline CDR1 and CDR2: MGHRA and YSYEKL. CDR3 region: CASSQEPGRASTDTQYF. The CDR3 DNA reads TGCGCCAGCAGCCAAGAGCCCGGGAGGGCTAGCACAGATACGCAGTATTTT.

This clone was recorded a few times. One end of the junction varies from germline; a read error may be responsible. This chain joins TRBV5-4 and TRBJ1-1, with a possible D match to TRBD1 (5 bases). Germline V lookup: CDR1 SGHNT, CDR2 YYREEE (reference sequence). This CDR3 is built from 16 residues. CDR3 region: CASSQVRGALNTEAFF. The CDR3 DNA is TGCGCCAGCAGCCAGGTCCGTGGGGCCCTGAACACTGAAGCTTTCTTT.

The chain uses TRBV30 and TRBJ2-5; D remains unclear. Germline V gene sequence: CDR1 GTSNPN, CDR2 SVGIG (reference sequence). V lost 2 bases to trimming and J lost 2 bases, with 6 bases between them. This CDR3 is 12 amino acids long. The DNA of the CDR3 is TGTGCCTGGAGTCTAAATCAAGAGACCCAGTACTTC. Translation gives CAWSLNQETQYF.

This clone was recorded only once. The CDR3 sequence: CASSPHEGLAYEQYF. The CDR3 coding sequence is TGTGCCAGCAGCCCTCACGAGGGACTAGCCTACGAGCAGTACTTC. The chain is built from TRBV9 and TRBJ2-7; 8 bases agree with TRBD2. Unmatched junction bases numbered 8, after V lost 4 bases and J lost 2 bases. The CDR3 runs to 15 residues. CDR1 SGDLS and CDR2 YYNGEE come from the germline V gene.

The rearrangement links TRBV18 to TRBJ2-6, with D perhaps TRBD2 (5 bases). V lost 6 bases, J lost 4 bases, and 13 bases lay in between. This CDR3 has 15 residues. Germline V CDR1 and CDR2: KGHSH, LQKENI. DNA for the CDR3: TGTGCCAGCTCCCAGGCGGGTACCGGGGCCAACGTCCTGACTTTC. It yields the protein CASSQAGTGANVLTF.

The chain is built from TRBV19 and TRBJ2-1; 16 bases agree with TRBD2. Trimming took 11 bases from V and 2 from J; bases not matched to a gene: 9. The length of the CDR3 is 17 residues. The V gene's germline CDR1 is LNHDA and CDR2 SQIVND (reference sequence). The CDR3 here is CAGKGLAGGMTYNEQFF. The CDR3 region has the DNA TGTGCCGGAAAGGGACTAGCGGGAGGGATGACCTACAATGAGCAGTTCTTC.

The V gene is TRBV2, the J gene TRBJ1-4; D remains unclear. Trimming cost V 6 bases and J 5 bases, with 16 bases left between them. The CDR3 spans 15 residues. Per germline, CDR1 SNHLY and CDR2 FYNNEI. The CDR3 loop reads CASSRRTGVNEKLFF. CDR3 DNA: TGTGCCAGCAGCCGGAGAACCGGGGTAAATGAAAAACTGTTTTTT.

The V and J genes are TRBV5-5 and TRBJ2-2; 13 bases line up with TRBD2. The CDR3 sequence is 17 residues long. CDR1 is SGHKS, CDR2 YYEKEE, per germline (reference sequence). V lost 4 bases to trimming and J lost 2 bases; unmatched junction nucleotides: 5. The CDR3 nucleotides are TGTGCCAGCAGCAGACTAGCGGGAGGAGGTAACACCGGGGAGCTGTTTTTT. Protein sequence: CASSRLAGGGNTGELFF.

The J gene is TRBJ2-1, the V gene TRBV27, with 9 bases that match TRBD2. Losses at the gene ends were 6 bases for V and 5 bases for J; bases not matched to a gene: 5. The V gene's germline CDR1 is MNHEY and CDR2 SMNVEV (reference sequence). The CDR3 totals 14 residues. The CDR3 DNA reads as TGTGCCAGCAGGAGTAGCGGGAGTCACAATGAGCAGTTCTTC. Translating it yields CASRSSGSHNEQFF.

The chain combines TRBV29-1 with TRBJ2-7, with 10 bases lining up with TRBD1. This CDR3 region has 11 residues. V lost 6 bases, J lost 7 bases, and 3 bases stayed unmatched. The V gene's germline CDR1 is SQVTM and CDR2 ANQGSEA. The chain's CDR3 is CSVRDRGEQYF. The CDR3 DNA sequence: TGCAGCGTCCGGGACAGGGGAGAGCAGTACTTC.

The chain links TRBV27 to TRBJ2-2; D unresolved. The CDR3 sequence is 14 residues long. V dropped 2 bases and J dropped 5 bases, with 9 bases sitting between them. Germline V gene lookup returns CDR1 MNHEY and CDR2 SMNVEV (reference sequence). CDR3 loop: CASSLLTVTGELFF. In DNA, the CDR3 is TGTGCCAGCAGTTTACTCACAGTAACCGGGGAGCTGTTTTTT.

This clone was counted once. The V call is TRBV7-9, the J call TRBJ2-5; 8 nucleotides match TRBD2. Germline CDR1 and CDR2: SEHNR and FQNEAQ (reference sequence). The V and J ends lost 1 base and 2 bases, in that order; junction bases with no gene match: 15. The CDR3 is 19 amino acids. The CDR3 sequence: CASSLGTGGGATPQETQYF. The DNA of the CDR3 is TGTGCCAGCAGCTTAGGTACGGGAGGGGGAGCGACGCCTCAAGAGACCCAGTACTTC.

The genes are TRBV18 and TRBJ2-5; 11 bases match TRBD2. The V gene's germline CDR1 is KGHSH and CDR2 LQKENI. This CDR3 comprises 16 residues. V lost 4 bases and J lost 1; bases outside the gene matches: 5. CDR3 region: CASSLLAGGPQETQYF. The CDR3 DNA sequence: TGTGCCAGCTCACTGCTAGCGGGAGGTCCCCAAGAGACCCAGTACTTC.

V is TRBV10-3 and J is TRBJ1-1; D not certain. Trimming removed 8 bases at V and 5 bases at J, with 18 bases between. The CDR3 is 14 residues long. Per the germline V gene, CDR1 is ENHRY and CDR2 is SYGVKD. In nucleotides, the CDR3 is TGTGCCATCGCATGGGCCGAGCGGGAGACTGAAGCTTTCTTT. Translation gives CAIAWAERETEAFF.

Notes on this clone: At the DNA level, this CDR3 is encoded by other sequences in the same sample as well. The chain carries TRBV30 and TRBJ1-5; D is uncertain. V shed 0 bases and J shed 2 bases, with 5 bases lying between them. Germline V gene data show CDR1 as GTSNPN and CDR2 as SVGIG (reference sequence). CDR3 size: 13 residues. CDR3 in amino acids: CAWSVRGNQPQHF. CDR3 in DNA: TGTGCCTGGAGTGTGAGGGGCAATCAGCCCCAGCATTTT.

The genes are TRBV5-5 and TRBJ2-7, with D hard to call. The CDR3 spans 12 residues. V gave up 2 bases and J gave up 3 bases, with 6 bases separating them. CDR1 SGHKS and CDR2 YYEKEE come from the germline V gene (reference sequence). The DNA for the CDR3 is TGTGCCAGCAGCTTTACGGGCTACGAGCAGTACTTC. Its translation: CASSFTGYEQYF. The entire variable domain, with the rest obtained from reference TRBV5-5 and TRBJ2-7, is as follows: DAGVTQSPTHLIKTRGQQVTLRCSPISGHKSVSWYQQVLGQGPQFIFQYYEKEERGRGNFPDRFSARQFPNYSSELNVNALLLGDSALYLCASSFTGYEQYFGPGTRLTVT.

This clone showed up just a few times. The chain carries TRBV28 and TRBJ1-5, with D possibly being TRBD1 (6 bases). CDR1 is MDHEN, CDR2 SYDVKM, per germline. V shed 11 bases and J shed 4 bases, with 18 bases lying between them. The CDR3 extends over 14 amino acids. The CDR3 DNA follows: TGTGCCGGAGACACAGGGTCCGGGAATCAGCCCCAGCATTTT. This gives the protein CAGDTGSGNQPQHF.

This clone has only a few counts. The chain couples TRBV6-6 to TRBJ1-1; D perhaps matches TRBD1 (5 bases). Germline lookup yields CDR1 MNHNY and CDR2 SVGAGI (reference sequence). Trimming cost V 2 bases and J 4 bases, with 11 bases left between them. The CDR3 has 14 amino acids. This CDR3 reads CASSYGGGSTEAFF. Here the CDR3 DNA reads TGTGCCAGCAGTTACGGGGGAGGTAGCACTGAAGCTTTCTTT.

The chain couples TRBV18 to TRBJ1-1, with 9 bases that match TRBD1. The CDR3 runs 16 residues. Germline loops: CDR1 KGHSH, CDR2 LQKENI. Losses at the gene ends were 3 bases for V and 0 bases for J; bases not matched to a gene: 5. As DNA, the CDR3 is TGTGCCAGCTCACCGCAAAGACAGGGGGTGAACACTGAAGCTTTCTTT. It yields the protein CASSPQRQGVNTEAFF. Using reference TRBV18 and TRBJ1-1 for the parts outside the CDR3, the full variable domain is NAGVMQNPRHLVRRRGQEARLRCSPMKGHSHVYWYRQLPEEGLKFMVYLQKENIIDESGMPKERFSAEFPKEGPSILRIQQVVRGDSAAYFCASSPQRQGVNTEAFFGQGTRLTVV.

The chain carries TRBV19 and TRBJ2-5, with D perhaps TRBD2 (6 bases). Germline-derived CDR1 and CDR2 are LNHDA and SQIVND (reference sequence). With 8 bases removed from V and 5 bases from J, the gap between germline ends came to 6 bases. This CDR3 is built from 10 residues. The CDR3 DNA sequence: TGTGCCAGTGGGGGGGAGACCCAGTACTTC. Protein sequence: CASGGETQYF.

This clone appeared a few times. The chain links TRBV7-2 to TRBJ1-5; TRBD1 matches at 7 bases. The CDR3 is 16 residues long. Germline V gene data show CDR1 as SGHTA and CDR2 as FQGNSA. V dropped 1 base and J dropped 5; count of bases not matched to a gene: 8. The CDR3 DNA follows: TGTGCCAGCAGCTTAGTGGGGACTCAGGGGGATCAGCCCCAGCATTTT. Its protein product is CASSLVGTQGDQPQHF.

The CDR3 DNA is TGTGCCAGCGGAGGGGCGGCCACAGATACGCAGTATTTT. It specifies CASGGAATDTQYF. The genes are TRBV9 and TRBJ2-3, with D perhaps TRBD2 (6 bases). V gave up 7 bases and J gave up 2 bases, with 11 bases separating them. In germline, CDR1 is SGDLS, CDR2 YYNGEE. The CDR3 has 13 amino acids. The full variable domain, rest sourced from reference TRBV9 and TRBJ2-3, is DSGVTQTPKHLITATGQRVTLRCSPRSGDLSVYWYQQSLDQGLQFLIQYYNGEERAKGNILERFSAQQFPDLHSELNLSSLELGDSALYFCASGGAATDTQYFGPGTRLTVL.

A single count supports this clone. The chain uses TRBV19 and TRBJ1-2; 8 bases align to TRBD1. This CDR3 is built from 13 residues. CDR1 and CDR2 from the germline V gene are LNHDA and SQIVND (reference sequence). V was clipped by 4 bases and J by 12 bases; unmatched bases: 10. CDR3 sequence reads: CASSTQGTGIDTF. CDR3 DNA sequence: TGTGCCAGTAGTACCCAAGGGACAGGAATTGACACCTTC.

The V and J genes are TRBV7-9 and TRBJ1-2; D is possibly TRBD1 (5 bases). CDR3 size: 10 residues. Germline V CDR1 and CDR2: SEHNR, FQNEAQ (reference sequence). Trimming removed 5 bases at V and 11 bases at J, with 9 bases between. CDR3 amino acids: CASSAYRYTF. In nucleotides, the CDR3 is TGTGCCAGCAGCGCATACAGGTACACCTTC.

This clone came up once. The chain carries TRBV2 and TRBJ2-5; D is ambiguous. CDR1 is SNHLY, CDR2 FYNNEI, per germline. The CDR3 spans 14 residues. Trimming pared 4 bases from V and 0 bases from J, leaving 9 bases between. In nucleotides, the CDR3 is TGTGCCAGCAGTGGGCCTTCCTACCAAGAGACCCAGTACTTC. It encodes CASSGPSYQETQYF.

The chain has TRBV27 and TRBJ2-2, with D perhaps matching TRBD1 (6 bases). The V gene's germline CDR1 is MNHEY and CDR2 SMNVEV (reference sequence). CDR3 length: 15 residues. Between the trimmed V and J ends, which lost 10 bases and 5 bases, there was a span of 20 bases. CDR3: CATRFGQRGTGELFF. CDR3 nucleotides: TGTGCCACCCGGTTTGGGCAGAGGGGGACCGGGGAGCTGTTTTTT.

The V and J genes are TRBV9 and TRBJ2-3, with a possible D match to TRBD1 (6 bases). The CDR3 consists of 13 residues. Germline lookup yields CDR1 SGDLS and CDR2 YYNGEE. V was trimmed by 0 bases and J by 4 bases, leaving 6 bases between them. CDR3 sequence (DNA): TGTGCCAGCAGCGTAGAGGGGGCAGATACGCAGTATTTT. Its protein is CASSVEGADTQYF. Looking up the rest from reference TRBV9 and TRBJ2-3 gives the full variable domain: DSGVTQTPKHLITATGQRVTLRCSPRSGDLSVYWYQQSLDQGLQFLIQYYNGEERAKGNILERFSAQQFPDLHSELNLSSLELGDSALYFCASSVEGADTQYFGPGTRLTVL.

The rearrangement uses TRBV27 and TRBJ2-7; TRBD1 matches at 7 bases. With 5 bases clipped from V and 2 bases from J, the junction kept 6 bases outside the gene matches. This CDR3 has 14 amino acids. The V gene's germline CDR1 is MNHEY and CDR2 SMNVEV (reference sequence). The CDR3 spells CASSKTGTAYEQYF. The CDR3 coding sequence is TGTGCCAGCAGTAAGACGGGGACAGCCTACGAGCAGTACTTC.

The genes are TRBV11-2 and TRBJ2-3; 7 bases map to TRBD1. Germline assignment: CDR1 SGHAT and CDR2 FQNNGV. V was clipped by 1 base and J by 2 bases; unmatched bases: 9. The CDR3 sequence is 17 residues long. CDR3 sequence reads: CASSLAVTGLLTDTQYF. For the CDR3, the DNA is TGTGCCAGCAGCTTAGCCGTGACAGGGTTACTCACAGATACGCAGTATTTT.

The chain employs TRBV5-4 and TRBJ2-2, with 9 bases matching TRBD1. Germline CDR1 is SGHNT and CDR2 is YYREEE (reference sequence). V was clipped by 5 bases and J by 2 bases; unmatched bases: 4. CDR3 length equals 15 residues. The CDR3 protein is CASRPGQGNTGELFF. In DNA form, the CDR3 reads TGTGCCAGCAGGCCGGGACAGGGTAACACCGGGGAGCTGTTTTTT.